These 23 T cell receptor beta chains were all obtained from the same sample, sequenced in a study of blood T cell repertoires in COVID-19. This table comes from immunoSEQ multiplex PCR, and its TCRdb copy is limited to in-frame clones, with some not included. The sample records 200,000 to 300,000 clones, around 83% being singletons. The sample comprised peripheral blood. The receptor set was obtained from a woman aged 18-29 years with acute or convalescent COVID-19.

V gene TRBV6-2 or TRBV6-3 combines with J gene TRBJ2-5; D possibly corresponds to TRBD1 (6 bases). With 0 bases removed from V and 2 bases from J, the gap between germline ends came to 16 bases. Looked up from germline, CDR1 is MNHEY and CDR2 is SVGEGT. The CDR3 contains 17 residues. The CDR3 region has the DNA TGTGCCAGCAGTTACTCGATGAGCAGGGGAGATCAAGAGACCCAGTACTTC. This gives the protein CASSYSMSRGDQETQYF.

This chain joins TRBV4-1 and TRBJ1-4, with a weak D call TRBD1 (5 bases). Germline V gene sequence: CDR1 MGHRA, CDR2 YSYEKL. With 1 base removed from V and 3 bases from J, the gap between germline ends came to 9 bases. This CDR3 is built from 15 residues. This CDR3 reads CASSQGKGSNEKLFF. Here the CDR3 DNA reads TGCGCCAGCAGCCAAGGGAAGGGGTCTAATGAAAAACTGTTTTTT.

This clone was recorded a few times. V is TRBV6-5 and J is TRBJ2-7; TRBD2 agrees at 11 bases. With V trimmed by 6 bases and J by 3 bases, 7 bases remained unmatched. CDR3 length: 15 amino acids. Germline CDR1 reads MNHEY; CDR2 reads SVGAGI. In DNA form, the CDR3 reads TGTGCCAGCAGATACGGGACTAGCGGAGTCTACGAGCAGTACTTC. It translates to CASRYGTSGVYEQYF.

The chain uses TRBV7-9 and TRBJ1-6; D is undetermined. The length of the CDR3 is 14 residues. Germline CDR1 and CDR2: SEHNR and FQNEAQ (reference sequence). Deletions cut 4 bases from V and 7 bases from J, with 11 bases between. CDR3: CASSSEQRNSPLHF. As DNA, the CDR3 is TGTGCCAGCAGCTCTGAACAACGAAATTCACCCCTCCACTTT.

This clone was seen more than once but under ten times. The gene calls are TRBV4-3 and TRBJ1-6, with no clear D. The V gene's germline CDR1 is LGHNA and CDR2 YSLEER. CDR3 length equals 14 residues. Trimming took 2 bases from V and 10 from J, leaving 12 bases between them. The CDR3 is CASSQRITRSPLHF. CDR3 nucleotides: TGCGCCAGCAGCCAAAGGATTACTAGGTCACCCCTCCACTTT.

In this sample, this clone turned up many times. The V gene is TRBV7-9, the J gene TRBJ2-1; TRBD2 matches 8 bases. With V trimmed by 5 bases and J by 3 bases, 0 bases remained unmatched. Germline V gives CDR1 SEHNR, CDR2 FQNEAQ (reference sequence). This CDR3 has 13 residues. The CDR3 here is CASSTSGYNEQFF. In DNA form, the CDR3 reads TGTGCCAGCAGCACTAGCGGCTACAATGAGCAGTTCTTC.

The chain employs TRBV7-2 and TRBJ1-2, with 7 bases matching TRBD1. The ends lost 3 bases at V and 5 bases at J; junction bases unmatched: 9. The CDR3 runs 15 residues. CDR1 and CDR2 from the germline V gene are SGHTA and FQGNSA. CDR3 amino acids: CASSLDRNRGYGYTF. The CDR3 DNA reads as TGTGCCAGCAGCTTGGACAGGAACCGTGGGTATGGCTACACCTTC. The entire variable domain, with the rest obtained from reference TRBV7-2 and TRBJ1-2, is as follows: GAGVSQSPSNKVTEKGKDVELRCDPISGHTALYWYRQSLGQGLEFLIYFQGNSAPDKSGLPSDRFSAERTGGSVSTLTIQRTQQEDSAVYLCASSLDRNRGYGYTFGSGTRLTVV.

This chain joins TRBV6-4 and TRBJ2-3, with 9 nucleotides matching TRBD2. After removal of 5 bases from V and 0 bases from J, the junction contained 3 bases not matched to a gene. The CDR3 extends over 15 amino acids. The germline gives CDR1 MRHNA, CDR2 SNTAGT. In DNA form, the CDR3 reads TGTGCCAGCAGTCGGAGCGGGGGGAGCACAGATACGCAGTATTTT. Translation gives CASSRSGGSTDTQYF.

There are a few counts of this clone. This chain uses TRBV4-3 with TRBJ2-1; TRBD2 matches 10 bases. Germline V gives CDR1 LGHNA, CDR2 YSLEER. V lost 3 bases, J lost 4 bases, and 9 bases stayed unmatched. The CDR3 has 17 residues. CDR3 coding DNA: TGCGCCAGCAGCCAGAACCCTGGGACTAGCGAATACAATGAGCAGTTCTTC. Translating gives CASSQNPGTSEYNEQFF.

The CDR3 protein is CASNLAGDNEQFF. CDR3 in DNA: TGTGCCAGCAATCTAGCGGGGGACAATGAGCAGTTCTTC. The chain carries TRBV6-5 and TRBJ2-1; 10 nucleotides align to TRBD2. J was trimmed by 5 bases and V by 7 bases; bases with no gene match: 2. This CDR3 region has 13 residues. The germline gives CDR1 MNHEY, CDR2 SVGAGI.

CDR3 sequence reads: CASSIGTSGSYEQFF. The CDR3 bases are TGTGCCAGCAGCATCGGGACTAGCGGGAGTTATGAGCAGTTCTTC. The chain joins TRBV7-6 to TRBJ2-1; 14 bases line up with TRBD2. This CDR3 has 15 amino acids. The J segment lost 8 bases and the V segment lost 5 bases, leaving 5 bases of the junction unmatched. Germline values: CDR1 SGHVS, CDR2 FNYEAQ.

The chain couples TRBV6-2 or TRBV6-3 to TRBJ1-2; 9 bases line up with TRBD1. Germline trimming cut 6 bases from V and 8 bases from J; bases unmatched to any gene: 10. This CDR3 comprises 14 residues. The V gene's germline CDR1 is MNHEY and CDR2 SVGEGT. For the CDR3, the DNA is TGTGCCAGCAGCCCTGGGGGGACAGGGTCCGGCTACACCTTC. Encoded protein: CASSPGGTGSGYTF.

The genes are TRBV6-6 and TRBJ2-7; 7 bases are shared with TRBD1. The CDR3 length is 12 residues. Germline loops: CDR1 MNHNY, CDR2 SVGAGI (reference sequence). With 7 bases clipped from V and 2 bases from J, the junction kept 2 bases outside the gene matches. CDR3 sequence: CASKRGPYEQYF. For the CDR3, the DNA is TGTGCCAGCAAGAGGGGGCCCTACGAGCAGTACTTC.

V and J are TRBV7-8 and TRBJ2-4; 12 bases map to TRBD2. The CDR3 runs to 20 residues. The V gene end was trimmed by 1 base and the J gene end by 0 bases; junction bases not matched to a gene: 10. Germline V lookup: CDR1 SGHVS, CDR2 FQNEAQ. The CDR3 DNA follows: TGTGCCAGCAGCTTAGACAATCTAGCGGGAGGGCTTCTAGCCAAAAACATTCAGTACTTC. Translation: CASSLDNLAGGLLAKNIQYF.

The V gene is TRBV14, the J gene TRBJ2-3; TRBD2 matches 9 bases. The germline gives CDR1 SGHDN, CDR2 FVKESK. The length of the CDR3 is 17 residues. With 0 bases clipped from V and 4 bases from J, the junction kept 8 bases outside the gene matches. The chain's CDR3 is CASSQELGLAFADTQYF. In DNA, the CDR3 is TGTGCCAGCAGCCAAGAATTGGGACTAGCCTTTGCAGATACGCAGTATTTT.

The rearrangement links TRBV6-6 to TRBJ1-1; 7 nucleotides align to TRBD1. Germline assignment: CDR1 MNHNY and CDR2 SVGAGI (reference sequence). The J segment lost 6 bases and the V segment lost 2 bases, leaving 6 bases of the junction unmatched. The CDR3 is 14 amino acids. The DNA for the CDR3 is TGTGCCAGCAGTTACCAGGGGGATATGGCTGAAGCTTTCTTT. Protein sequence: CASSYQGDMAEAFF.

The genes are TRBV28 and TRBJ1-1; D remains ambiguous. CDR3 length equals 12 residues. Trimming shortened V by 8 bases and J by 3 bases, and 10 bases separated the two germline ends. Germline V CDR1 and CDR2: MDHEN, SYDVKM. The CDR3 DNA reads as TGTGCCAGCCGGGGAGGGCACACTGAAGCTTTCTTT. As protein: CASRGGHTEAFF.

The V gene is TRBV10-1, the J gene TRBJ2-1, with TRBD2 as a possible D gene (6 bases). This CDR3 has 12 residues. V was cut by 3 bases and J by 6 bases, with 6 bases left in between. Germline lookup yields CDR1 WNHNN and CDR2 SYGVQD (reference sequence). The CDR3 DNA sequence: TGCGCCAGCAGTGATAGCGGCAATGAGCAGTTCTTC. Residues: CASSDSGNEQFF.

CDR3 protein: CATSDPGTSGTTDTQYF. The CDR3 DNA follows: TGTGCCACCAGTGACCCCGGGACTAGCGGAACTACAGATACGCAGTATTTT. The chain employs TRBV24-1 and TRBJ2-3, with 11 bases aligning to TRBD2. Germline V gene lookup returns CDR1 KGHDR and CDR2 SFDVKD. V lost 4 bases, J lost 3 bases, and 8 bases stayed unmatched. The CDR3 length is 17 residues.

The rearrangement joins TRBV5-1 to TRBJ2-7, with a possible D match to TRBD2 (7 bases). Trimming removed 1 base from V and 5 bases from J, with 16 bases in between. The V gene's germline CDR1 is SGHRS and CDR2 YFSETQ. This CDR3 region has 15 residues. The CDR3 nucleotides read TGCGCCAGCAGCTTGACAGGGAGGGGAGTCAACGAGCAGTACTTC. This codes for CASSLTGRGVNEQYF.

This clone showed up just once. The rearrangement joins TRBV2 to TRBJ2-3; 14 nucleotides line up with TRBD2. V lost 4 bases to trimming and J lost 10 bases; unmatched junction nucleotides: 4. The CDR3 contains 14 residues. Per germline, CDR1 SNHLY and CDR2 FYNNEI. CDR3 coding DNA: TGTGCCAGCAGTGTCGGGACTAGCGGGAGTTCGCAGTATTTT. Its protein product is CASSVGTSGSSQYF. Full variable domain (remainder filled in from reference TRBV2 and TRBJ2-3): EPEVTQTPSHQVTQMGQEVILRCVPISNHLYFYWYRQILGQKVEFLVSFYNNEISEKSEIFDDQFSVERPDGSNFTLKIRSTKLEDSAMYFCASSVGTSGSSQYFGPGTRLTVL.

V gene TRBV6-2 or TRBV6-3 combines with J gene TRBJ2-7; 7 nucleotides align to TRBD2. V lost 4 bases to trimming and J lost 4 bases; unmatched junction nucleotides: 13. Germline V gene data show CDR1 as MNHEY and CDR2 as SVGEGT. The CDR3 consists of 16 residues. This chain's CDR3 is CASSWGRLAAKYEQYF. The CDR3 DNA follows: TGTGCCAGCAGTTGGGGTCGGCTAGCGGCTAAATACGAGCAGTACTTC.

The rearrangement uses TRBV6-5 and TRBJ1-2, with 9 bases aligning to TRBD1. Germline loops: CDR1 MNHEY, CDR2 SVGAGI. This CDR3 spans 15 amino acids. The V and J ends lost 3 bases and 4 bases, in that order; junction bases with no gene match: 6. The CDR3 here is CASSYSGTGTYGYTF. CDR3 bases: TGTGCCAGCAGTTATTCGGGGACAGGGACCTATGGCTACACCTTC.